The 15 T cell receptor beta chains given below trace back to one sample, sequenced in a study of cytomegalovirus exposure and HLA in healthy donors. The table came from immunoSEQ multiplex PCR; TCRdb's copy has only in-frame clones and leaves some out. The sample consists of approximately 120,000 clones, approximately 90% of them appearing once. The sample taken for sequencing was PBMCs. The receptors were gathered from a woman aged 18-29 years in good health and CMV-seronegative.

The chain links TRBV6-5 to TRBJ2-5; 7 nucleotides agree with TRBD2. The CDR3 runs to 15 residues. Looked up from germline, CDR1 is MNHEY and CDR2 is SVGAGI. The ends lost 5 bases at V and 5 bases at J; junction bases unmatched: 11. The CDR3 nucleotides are TGTGCCAGCAGTCCGACTAGCCCGAGTCGGGAGACCCAGTACTTC. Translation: CASSPTSPSRETQYF.

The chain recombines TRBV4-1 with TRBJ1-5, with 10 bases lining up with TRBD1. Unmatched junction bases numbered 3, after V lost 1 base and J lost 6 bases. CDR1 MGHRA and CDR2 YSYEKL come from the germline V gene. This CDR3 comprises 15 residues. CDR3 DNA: TGCGCCAGCAGCCAAGCCGGGACAGGGGCTCAGCCCCAGCATTTT. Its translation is CASSQAGTGAQPQHF.

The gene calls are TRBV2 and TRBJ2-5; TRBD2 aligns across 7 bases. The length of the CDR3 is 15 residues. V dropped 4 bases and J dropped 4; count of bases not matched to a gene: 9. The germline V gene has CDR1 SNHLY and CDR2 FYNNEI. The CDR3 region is CASSGGGEERETQYF. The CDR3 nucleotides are TGTGCCAGCAGTGGGGGAGGGGAGGAGCGAGAGACCCAGTACTTC.

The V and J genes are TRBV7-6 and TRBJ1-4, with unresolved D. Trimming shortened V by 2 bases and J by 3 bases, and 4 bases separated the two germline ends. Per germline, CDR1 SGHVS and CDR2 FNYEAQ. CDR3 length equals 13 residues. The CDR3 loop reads CASSLSPNEKLFF. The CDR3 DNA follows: TGTGCCAGCAGCTTAAGCCCTAATGAAAAACTGTTTTTT.

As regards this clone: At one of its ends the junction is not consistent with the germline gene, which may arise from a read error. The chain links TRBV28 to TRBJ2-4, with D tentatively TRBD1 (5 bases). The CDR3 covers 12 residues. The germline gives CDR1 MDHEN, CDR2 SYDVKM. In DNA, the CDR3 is TGTGCCAGCAGTACCAATCCGTCAGGGTGTCACTTC. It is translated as CASSTNPSGCHF.

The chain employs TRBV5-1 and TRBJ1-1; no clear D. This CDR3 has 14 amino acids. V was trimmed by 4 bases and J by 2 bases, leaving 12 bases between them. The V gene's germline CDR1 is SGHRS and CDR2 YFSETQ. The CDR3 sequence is CASSIRRGNTEAFF. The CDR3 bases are TGCGCCAGCAGCATCAGGCGGGGTAACACTGAAGCTTTCTTT.

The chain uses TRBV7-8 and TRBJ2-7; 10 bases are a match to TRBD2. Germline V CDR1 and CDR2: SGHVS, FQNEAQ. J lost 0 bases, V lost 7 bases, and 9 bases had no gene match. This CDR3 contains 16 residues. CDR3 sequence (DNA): TGTGCCAGCATAACCCCCGGGACTAGCGACTCCTACGAGCAGTACTTC. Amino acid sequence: CASITPGTSDSYEQYF.

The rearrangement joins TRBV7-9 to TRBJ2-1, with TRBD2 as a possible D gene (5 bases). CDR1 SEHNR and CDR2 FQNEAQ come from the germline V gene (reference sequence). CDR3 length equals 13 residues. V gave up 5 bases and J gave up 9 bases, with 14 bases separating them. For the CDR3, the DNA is TGTGCCAGCAGCGGATCTAGCAACCGTGAGCAGTTCTTC. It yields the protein CASSGSSNREQFF.

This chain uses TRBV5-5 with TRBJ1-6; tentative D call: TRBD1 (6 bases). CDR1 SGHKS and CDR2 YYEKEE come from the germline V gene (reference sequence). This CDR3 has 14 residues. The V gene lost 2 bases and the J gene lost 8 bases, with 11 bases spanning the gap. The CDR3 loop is CASSFEGVYSPLHF. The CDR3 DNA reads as TGTGCCAGCAGCTTTGAGGGGGTCTATTCACCCCTCCACTTT.

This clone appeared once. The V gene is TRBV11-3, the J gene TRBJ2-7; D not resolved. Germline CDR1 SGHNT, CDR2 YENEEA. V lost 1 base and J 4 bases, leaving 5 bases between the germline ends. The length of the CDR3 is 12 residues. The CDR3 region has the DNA TGTGCCAGCAGCTTAGTGCTATACGAGCAGTACTTC. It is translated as CASSLVLYEQYF.

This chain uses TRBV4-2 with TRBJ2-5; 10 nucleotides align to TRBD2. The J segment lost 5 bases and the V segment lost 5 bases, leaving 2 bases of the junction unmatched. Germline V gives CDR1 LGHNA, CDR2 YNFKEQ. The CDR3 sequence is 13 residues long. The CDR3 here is CASSETSGETQYF. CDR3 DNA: TGTGCCAGCAGCGAGACTAGCGGGGAGACCCAGTACTTC.

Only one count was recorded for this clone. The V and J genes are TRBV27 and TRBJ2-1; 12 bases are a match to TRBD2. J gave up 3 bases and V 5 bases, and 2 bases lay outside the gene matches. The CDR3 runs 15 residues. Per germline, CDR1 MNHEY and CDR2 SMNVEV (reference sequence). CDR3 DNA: TGTGCCAGCAGTCCGGGACTAGCGGGCTACAATGAGCAGTTCTTC. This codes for CASSPGLAGYNEQFF.

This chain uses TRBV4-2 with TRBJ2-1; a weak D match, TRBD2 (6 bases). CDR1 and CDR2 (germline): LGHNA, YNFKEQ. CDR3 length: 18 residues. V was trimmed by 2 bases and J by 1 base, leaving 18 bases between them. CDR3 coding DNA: TGTGCCAGCAGCCAAAAAGAAGCGGGTATGAAATCCTACAATGAGCAGTTCTTC. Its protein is CASSQKEAGMKSYNEQFF.

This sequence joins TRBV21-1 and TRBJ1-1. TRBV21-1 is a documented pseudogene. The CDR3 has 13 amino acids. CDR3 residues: CASNTGGNTEAFF. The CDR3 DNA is TGTGCCAGCAATACCGGGGGAAACACTGAAGCTTTCTTT.

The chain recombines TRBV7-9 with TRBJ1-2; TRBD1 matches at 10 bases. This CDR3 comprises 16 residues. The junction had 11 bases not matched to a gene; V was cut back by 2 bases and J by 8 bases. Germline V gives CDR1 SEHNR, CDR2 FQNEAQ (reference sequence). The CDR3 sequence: CASSLSRETGGDGYTF. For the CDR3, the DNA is TGTGCCAGCAGCTTAAGTAGAGAGACAGGGGGCGACGGCTACACCTTC.